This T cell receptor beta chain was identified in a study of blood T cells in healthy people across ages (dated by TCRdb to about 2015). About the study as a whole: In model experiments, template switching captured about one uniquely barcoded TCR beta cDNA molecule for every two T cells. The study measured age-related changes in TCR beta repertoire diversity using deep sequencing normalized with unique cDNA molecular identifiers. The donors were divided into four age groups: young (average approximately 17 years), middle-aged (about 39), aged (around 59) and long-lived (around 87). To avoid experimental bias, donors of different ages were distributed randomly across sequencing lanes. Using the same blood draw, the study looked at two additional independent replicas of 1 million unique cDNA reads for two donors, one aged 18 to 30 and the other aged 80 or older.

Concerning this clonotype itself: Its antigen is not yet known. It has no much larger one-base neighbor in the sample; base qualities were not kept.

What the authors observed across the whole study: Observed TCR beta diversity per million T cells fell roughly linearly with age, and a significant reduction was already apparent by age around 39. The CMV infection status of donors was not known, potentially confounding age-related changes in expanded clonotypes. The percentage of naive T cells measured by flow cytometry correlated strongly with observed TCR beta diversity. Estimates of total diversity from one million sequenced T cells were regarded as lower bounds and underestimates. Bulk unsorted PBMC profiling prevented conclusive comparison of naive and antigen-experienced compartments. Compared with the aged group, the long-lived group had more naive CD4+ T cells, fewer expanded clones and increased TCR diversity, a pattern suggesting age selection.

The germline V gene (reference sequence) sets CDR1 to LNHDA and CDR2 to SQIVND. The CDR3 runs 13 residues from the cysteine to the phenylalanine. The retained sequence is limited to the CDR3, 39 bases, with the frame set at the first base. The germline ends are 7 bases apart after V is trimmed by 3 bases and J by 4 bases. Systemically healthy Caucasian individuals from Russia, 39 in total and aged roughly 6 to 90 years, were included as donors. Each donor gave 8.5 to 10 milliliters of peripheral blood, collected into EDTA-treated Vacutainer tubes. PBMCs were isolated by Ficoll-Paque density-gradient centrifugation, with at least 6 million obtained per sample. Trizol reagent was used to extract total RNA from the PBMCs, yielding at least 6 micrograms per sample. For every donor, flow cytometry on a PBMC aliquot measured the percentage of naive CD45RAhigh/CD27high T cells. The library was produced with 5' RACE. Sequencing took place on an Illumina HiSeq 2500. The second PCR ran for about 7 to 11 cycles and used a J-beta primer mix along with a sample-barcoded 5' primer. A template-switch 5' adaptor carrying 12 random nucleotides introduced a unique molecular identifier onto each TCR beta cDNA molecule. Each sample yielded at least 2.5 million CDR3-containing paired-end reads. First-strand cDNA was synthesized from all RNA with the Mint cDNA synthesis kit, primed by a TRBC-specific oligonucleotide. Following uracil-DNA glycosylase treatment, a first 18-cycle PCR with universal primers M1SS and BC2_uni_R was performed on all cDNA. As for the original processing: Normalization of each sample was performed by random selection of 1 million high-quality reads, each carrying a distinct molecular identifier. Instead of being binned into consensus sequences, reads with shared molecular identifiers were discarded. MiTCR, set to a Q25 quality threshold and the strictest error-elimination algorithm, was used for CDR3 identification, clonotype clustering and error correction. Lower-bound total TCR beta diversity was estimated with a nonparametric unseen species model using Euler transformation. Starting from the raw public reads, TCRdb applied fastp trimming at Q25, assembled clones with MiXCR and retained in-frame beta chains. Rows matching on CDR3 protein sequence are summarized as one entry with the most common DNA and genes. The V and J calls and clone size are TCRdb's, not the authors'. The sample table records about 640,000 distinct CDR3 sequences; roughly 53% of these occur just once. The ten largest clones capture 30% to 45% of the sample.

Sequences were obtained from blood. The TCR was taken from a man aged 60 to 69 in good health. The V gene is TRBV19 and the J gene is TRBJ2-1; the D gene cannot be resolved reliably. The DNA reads TGTGCCAGTAGTATTTCCGGATACAATGAGCAGTTCTTC. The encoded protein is CASSISGYNEQFF.